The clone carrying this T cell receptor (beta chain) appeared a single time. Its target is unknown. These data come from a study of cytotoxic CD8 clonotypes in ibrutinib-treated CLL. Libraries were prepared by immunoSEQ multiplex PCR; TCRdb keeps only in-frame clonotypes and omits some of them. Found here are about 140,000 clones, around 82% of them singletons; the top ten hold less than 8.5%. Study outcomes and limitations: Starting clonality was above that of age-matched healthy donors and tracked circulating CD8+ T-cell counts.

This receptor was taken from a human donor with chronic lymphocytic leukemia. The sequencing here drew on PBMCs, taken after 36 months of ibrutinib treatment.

The CDR3 here is CASSLGAGLSYEQYF. Here the CDR3 DNA reads TGCGCCAGCAGCTTGGGGGCCGGACTCTCCTACGAGCAGTACTTC. The rearrangement joins TRBV5-1 to TRBJ2-7; tentatively, D is TRBD2 (5 bases). The CDR3 is made up of 15 amino acids. Trimming shortened V by 0 bases and J by 0 bases, and 10 bases separated the two germline ends. Germline values: CDR1 SGHRS, CDR2 YFSETQ.